This T cell receptor beta chain was identified during a study of T cells in Graves' hyperthyroidism and ophthalmopathy. Findings and limits, study-wide: Model-based prediction identified ophthalmopathy a median around 6.5 months prior to its onset. A model built on 13 V-J features separated ophthalmopathy from stable hyperthyroidism.

Amplified TCR beta CDR3 regions came from RNA transcripts. First-round RT-PCR of the TCR CDR3 relied on the HTBI primer set. Via MiXCR, TCRdb re-called the multiplex PCR reads, giving one row per CDR3 protein. The repertoire holds around 690,000 distinct CDR3 sequences, with approximately 15% as singletons. This clonotype came up many times. Its target is not known. Germline V gene lookup returns CDR1 MDHEN and CDR2 SYDVKM. The CDR3 spans 15 residues. V was pared by 1 base and J by 10 bases, with 17 bases between. This clonotype originated in a man aged 50 to 60 with Graves' hyperthyroidism. Sequenced input: blood. The chain combines TRBV28 with TRBJ2-1; D not resolved. The CDR3 spells CASSLSVNELREQFF. CDR3 DNA sequence: TGTGCCAGCAGTTTATCGGTGAATGAACTCAGAGAGCAGTTCTTC.